This T cell receptor beta chain was captured by sequencing in a study of graft-versus-host responses after intestinal transplantation. Across the study: Transplant recipients had multivisceral, liver-intestinal, or isolated intestinal grafts. Among the recipients, all got anti-thymocyte globulin induction and then tacrolimus and steroids for 3 to 4 years.

Overall study results and limits: Researchers found peak circulating GvH clone levels linked to early post-transplant HvG declines. Detected in recipient marrow were GvH clones, some of which were first observed in ileum or blood.

V was clipped by 1 base and J by 2 bases; unmatched bases: 9. This CDR3 comprises 18 residues. The germline V gene encodes CDR1 SGHRS and CDR2 YFSETQ. Worth noting for this clone: As yet, its antigen is unknown.

TCRdb's copy holds only in-frame clones and misses some; the assay was immunoSEQ multiplex PCR. This table holds around 110,000 clones, just over 90% found once. V usage is TRBV5-1 and J usage is TRBJ2-7; 13 bases match TRBD2. Specimen: unstimulated CD4+ T cells sorted from spleen or lymph node cells, collected before intestinal transplant. The source of this sequence is a human donor who received an intestinal transplant. Here the CDR3 reads CASSLLLAGGGRTYEQYF. The DNA for the CDR3 is TGCGCCAGCAGCTTGTTACTAGCGGGAGGGGGTCGCACCTACGAGCAGTACTTC.